The TCR beta chain described here comes from a study of T cell repertoires in cytomegalovirus infection. The study's findings and limits: Cumulative public TCR beta family frequency identified carriers of CMV plus the relevant HLA. The ex vivo response showed dominance by HLA-C-restricted CMV-specific TCR beta clonotypes.

Concerning this clonotype: Its antigen is unknown.

The CDR3 runs to 13 residues. With 6 bases removed from V and 0 bases from J, the gap between germline ends came to 8 bases. Germline CDR1 and CDR2: ENHRY and SYGVKD. TCRdb used MiXCR to reprocess the reads, holding one entry per CDR3 protein. The sample has 170,000 or so distinct CDR3 sequences, 17% seen once. The receptor was derived from a human donor in good health (CMV status not recorded). Some clones in this sample may be carry-over from other donors' samples. The chain uses TRBV10-3 and TRBJ1-1, with TRBD1 as a possible D gene (5 bases). Material: CD8+ T cells from PBMCs. In DNA, the CDR3 is TGTGCCATCAGGGACACTTTGAACACTGAAGCTTTCTTT. Its protein is CAIRDTLNTEAFF.